This T cell receptor (beta chain) was recorded in a study of T cells in localized non-small cell lung cancer. The germline CDR1 and CDR2 sequences are SGHVS and FQNEAQ. The ends were cut back, 1 base at V and 5 bases at J, with 9 bases in the middle. This CDR3 is 13 amino acids long. Only in-frame clones appear in the TCRdb table, and some are missing; sequencing was by immunoSEQ multiplex PCR. Altogether around 70,000 clones are present, approximately 84% being singletons, with the ten largest covering 1% to 1.5%. The genes are TRBV7-8 and TRBJ2-7; perhaps TRBD1 as D (5 bases). The receptor was derived from a female donor over 55 with stage I lung adenocarcinoma. The input for sequencing was peripheral blood, taken before any cancer treatment. The CDR3 loop reads CASSLVQAHEQYF. The CDR3 bases are TGTGCCAGCAGCTTAGTACAGGCCCACGAGCAGTACTTC.